This T cell receptor (beta chain) was recovered during a study of T cell responses to AZD1222 COVID-19 vaccine. The study, taken as a whole, reports: It was only a handful of AZD1222 recipients who were seropositive at baseline.

Remarks on this clone: The antigen remains unidentified.

The V and J ends lost 4 bases and 0 bases, in that order; junction bases with no gene match: 3. Germline CDR1 reads LNHDA; CDR2 reads SQIVND (reference sequence). The CDR3 consists of 14 residues. Clones were sequenced by immunoSEQ multiplex PCR, and TCRdb holds only the in-frame ones, with some missing. Here the sample spans 95,000 to 130,000 clones, around 88% being singletons. This material consisted of peripheral blood, taken on day 0 of AZD1222 vaccination. The rearrangement links TRBV19 to TRBJ2-7, with TRBD2 identical over 7 bases. The clonotype originates from an adult in good health. The CDR3 loop is CASSTAGSSYEQYF. Written as DNA, the CDR3 is TGTGCCAGTAGTACAGCGGGGAGCTCCTACGAGCAGTACTTC.